This is a list of T cell receptor beta chains from one sample in a study of early stage breast cancer tumors. Sequencing used immunoSEQ multiplex PCR; TCRdb keeps in-frame clones, though not all of them. The table records about 28,000 clones, 60% to 80% of them present only once. Material for sequencing was blood. Receptors were obtained from a person in their 40s with breast cancer. Both conserved end residues are part of each CDR3. D genes are given only for firm matches. Clone size is stated in some rows and not others, as once, few, many or a class when expanded.

CDR3 | DNA | size | J | length | D | V
CASSSIRGTMGAGYTF | TGTGCCAGCAGCTCCATACGCGGGACAATGGGCGCCGGCTACACCTTC | few | TRBJ1-2 | 16 | - | TRBV7-9
CSVDVAKNIQYF | TGCAGCGTTGACGTAGCCAAAAACATTCAGTACTTC | - | TRBJ2-4 | 12 | - | TRBV29-1
CASSESGGDNEQYF | TGCGCCAGCAGTGAGTCGGGGGGGGACAACGAGCAGTACTTC | - | TRBJ2-7 | 14 | - | TRBV10-1
CASSFFARDAGELFF | TGTGCCAGCAGCTTTTTTGCCAGGGACGCCGGGGAGCTGTTTTTT | - | TRBJ2-2 | 15 | - | TRBV7-2
CASSARTGGHGYTF | TGTGCCAGCAGCGCCCGGACAGGGGGCCATGGCTACACCTTC | - | TRBJ1-2 | 14 | TRBD1 | TRBV7-8
CASSEKWGTEAFF | TGTGCCAGCAGTGAAAAGTGGGGGACTGAAGCTTTCTTT | - | TRBJ1-1 | 13 | - | TRBV6-1
CASSLLLAGGNNEQFF | TGTGCCAGCAGTTTACTCCTAGCGGGAGGTAACAATGAGCAGTTCTTC | - | TRBJ2-1 | 16 | TRBD2 | TRBV28
CASSLSQASWGSGNTIYF | TGTGCCAGCAGCTTAAGCCAGGCCTCGTGGGGCTCTGGAAACACCATATATTTT | - | TRBJ1-3 | 18 | - | TRBV7-2
CASSLEGQGALYSLVEQYF | TGTGCCAGCAGCTTGGAGGGACAGGGGGCGCTTTACAGTTTGGTCGAGCAGTACTTC | - | TRBJ2-7 | 19 | TRBD1 | TRBV5-6
CASSLDVQPQHF | TGTGCCAGCAGCCTCGACGTTCAGCCCCAGCATTTT | few | TRBJ1-5 | 12 | - | TRBV7-2
CASSLRTRIEETQYF | TGTGCCAGCAGCTTGAGGACCAGAATAGAAGAGACCCAGTACTTC | - | TRBJ2-5 | 15 | - | TRBV7-6
CASREGTGRDEQFF | TGTGCCAGCAGAGAGGGGACAGGAAGGGATGAGCAGTTCTTC | - | TRBJ2-1 | 14 | TRBD1 | TRBV2
CASSQSRANYEQYF | TGTGCCAGCAGCCAGTCCCGGGCTAACTACGAGCAGTACTTC | - | TRBJ2-7 | 14 | - | TRBV7-2
CASSLQGSDTEAFF | TGTGCCAGCAGCTTACAGGGGTCGGACACTGAAGCTTTCTTT | - | TRBJ1-1 | 14 | - | TRBV7-9
CASSVAGNTYEQYF | TGTGCCAGCAGCGTAGCGGGAAATACCTACGAGCAGTACTTC | - | TRBJ2-7 | 14 | - | TRBV9
CASRRSLEGETQYF | TGTGCCAGCAGACGATCCCTCGAGGGGGAGACCCAGTACTTC | - | TRBJ2-5 | 14 | - | TRBV11-3
CASRPGIGQGAGEQYF | TGCGCCAGCAGGCCTGGGATAGGGCAGGGGGCTGGCGAGCAGTACTTC | once | TRBJ2-7 | 16 | TRBD1 | TRBV5-1